The entry that follows covers one TCR beta chain sequence. What it binds is unknown. The PCR was carried out with 60 Vbeta primers and 13 Jbeta primers. The table came from immunoSEQ multiplex PCR; TCRdb's copy has only in-frame clones and leaves some out. The sample records 150,000 to 200,000 clones, about 76% being singletons. The record originates from a study of cytomegalovirus exposure and HLA in healthy donors. The study's findings and limits: Segments of the TCR beta V type were, in most cases, productive about 87% or about 30% of the time in an earlier analysis. Later analysis demonstrated an association between a missense DCLRE1C variant and TCR beta V- and J-gene trimming. Analysis performed later found 15,000 or so TCR beta sequences associated with HLA alleles at 0.05 false discovery rate.

Specimen: PBMCs. This clonotype was sampled from a woman between 50 and 59 years old in good health and CMV-seronegative.

The CDR3 region is CASIQNTEAFF. CDR3 sequence (DNA): TGTGCCAGCATCCAGAACACTGAAGCTTTCTTT. The V gene is TRBV6-5, the J gene TRBJ1-1; D ambiguous. Germline V gives CDR1 MNHEY, CDR2 SVGAGI. CDR3 size: 11 residues. Trimming left V 7 bases short and J 1 base short, with 4 bases between.